This T cell receptor beta chain was recovered during a study of tumor-infiltrating lymphocytes in primary liver carcinoma. Study results and limitations: Tumors and blood were compared for top-250-clone fraction, and tumors had the significantly higher value (p = 0.039).

With about 470 ng total RNA as template and a constant-region primer, TCR beta cDNA was made. Three nested multiplex PCR rounds, a slightly modified ARM-PCR, produced the libraries for TCR beta. Primers for the first two PCR rounds were TRBV1-TRBV30 forward primers and a C-beta reverse primer (10 cycles per round). A single record per CDR3 protein comes from TCRdb applying MiXCR to the multiplex PCR reads. Of about 54,000 distinct CDR3 sequences in the sample, over 65% were seen once. This clonotype was observed many times. Its antigen remains unidentified. Co-extracting RNA and DNA was done with roughly 18-32 mg of unsorted bulk tissue as input. Treatment of the patients' primary liver carcinoma consisted of surgical resection. Every tumor sample analyzed contained over 75% viable tumor cells. The ends lost 5 bases at V and 2 bases at J; junction bases unmatched: 8. The CDR3 spans 15 residues.

The chain combines TRBV12-3 or TRBV12-4 with TRBJ2-5, with 7 positions matching TRBD1. The sample consisted of liver tumor tissue from sampling region 2. The subset is: tumor region T2, inferior pole. The clonotype comes from a man aged 35 to 55 with primary liver carcinoma and hepatitis B virus infection. The CDR3 sequence is CASSEGQPIQETQYF. CDR3 in DNA: TGTGCCAGCAGTGAGGGACAGCCGATTCAAGAGACCCAGTACTTC.